The 21 T cell receptor beta chains given below trace back to one sample, sequenced in a study of T cell repertoires in cytomegalovirus infection (dated by TCRdb to the late 2010s). The sample was run on an Illumina HiSeq 1500. TCRdb's own reprocessing of the public reads used fastp at Q25 and MiXCR and kept productive beta chains. Each entry is one CDR3 protein sequence, shown with its most common DNA and genes. Recorded for this sample are about 920,000 distinct CDR3 sequences; less than 40% of them occurred a single time. The ten largest account for over 12% of the sample. Sample treatment or condition, as interpreted from the label and publication: in vitro stimulation with specific CMV peptide epitopes to enrich CMV-specific T cells. For these receptors, no antigen is known. The material sequenced was cultured CD8+ T cells from PBMCs, taken from culture after CMV antigen stimulation. The receptor set was obtained from a human donor in good health (CMV status not recorded). Some clones in this sample may be carry-over from other donors' samples.

The chain combines TRBV4-1 with TRBJ2-2; D possibly uses TRBD1 or TRBD2 (5 bases each). The germline gives CDR1 MGHRA, CDR2 YSYEKL. There are 15 residues in the CDR3. The germline V and J ends were trimmed by 1 base and 4 bases, with 10 bases remaining between them. The CDR3 reads CASSQVLGGTGELFF. The CDR3 nucleotides read TGCGCCAGCAGCCAAGTCCTTGGGGGCACCGGGGAGCTGTTTTTT.

This clonotype was observed a handful of times. The J gene is TRBJ1-1, the V gene TRBV27; no firm D call. CDR1 MNHEY and CDR2 SMNVEV come from the germline V gene (reference sequence). The CDR3 consists of 15 residues. Trimming removed 1 base at V and 3 bases at J, with 12 bases between. CDR3 residues: CASSLYSGWDTEAFF. CDR3 bases: TGTGCCAGCAGTTTATATTCGGGATGGGACACTGAAGCTTTCTTT.

There are many counts of this clonotype. The chain is built from TRBV12-3 or TRBV12-4 and TRBJ1-1; D is perhaps TRBD1 (6 bases). Trimming shortened V by 3 bases and J by 1 base, and 9 bases separated the two germline ends. The CDR3 is 14 residues long. CDR3 amino acids: CASSFGGRNTEAFF. DNA of the CDR3: TGTGCCAGCAGTTTCGGGGGGCGGAACACTGAAGCTTTCTTT.

This clonotype was recorded once. The V gene is TRBV30, the J gene TRBJ1-1; 7 nucleotides align to TRBD1. The CDR3 is 14 amino acids. V was pared by 3 bases and J by 1 base, with 5 bases of the junction left unmatched. Looked up from germline, CDR1 is GTSNPN and CDR2 is SVGIG (reference sequence). The CDR3: CAWRQGRENTEAFF. The CDR3 region has the DNA TGTGCCTGGAGACAGGGGCGAGAGAACACTGAAGCTTTCTTT.

As for this clonotype: A much larger clone is a single base away; this may be a read error. The genes are TRBV12-3 or TRBV12-4 and TRBJ2-7, with D possibly TRBD1 on 6 matching bases. The CDR3 totals 16 residues. Trimming took 6 bases from V and 0 from J, leaving 18 bases between them. The DNA for the CDR3 is TGTGCCAGCAGCGACCCAAGAGGGGACAACTCCTACGAGCAGTACTTC. This gives the protein CASSDPRGDNSYEQYF.

CDR3 nucleotide sequence: TGTGCCAGCAGCCCCGGGACTAGCGGGGACGGCACAGATACGCAGTATTTT. Translation gives CASSPGTSGDGTDTQYF. The V call is TRBV7-9, the J call TRBJ2-3; 13 bases map to TRBD2. The CDR3 extends over 17 amino acids. Germline loops: CDR1 SEHNR, CDR2 FQNEAQ (reference sequence). Trimming cost V 5 bases and J 1 base; bases outside gene matches: 6.

CDR3 coding DNA: TGTGCCAGCAGTTTATCGAAAGGCTGGGCCAAGAGGAACATTCAGTACTTC. Protein product: CASSLSKGWAKRNIQYF. This chain links TRBV27 with TRBJ2-4; D gene unclear. From germline, CDR1 is MNHEY and CDR2 SMNVEV (reference sequence). V was clipped by 0 bases and J by 7 bases, with 19 bases between them. The CDR3 totals 17 residues.

The table lists this clonotype with a few counts. This chain joins TRBV19 and TRBJ2-2; 8 bases are shared with TRBD2. There are 16 residues in the CDR3. From germline, CDR1 is LNHDA and CDR2 SQIVND (reference sequence). Trimming cost V 5 bases and J 5 bases; bases outside gene matches: 10. CDR3 nucleotides: TGTGCCAGTAGTCCCCGGGAGGGGCCTTGGACCGGGGAGCTGTTTTTT. Translated, it gives CASSPREGPWTGELFF.

The gene calls are TRBV7-9 and TRBJ2-5, with 8 bases lining up with TRBD2. The CDR3 is 16 amino acids. With 2 bases clipped from V and 0 bases from J, the junction kept 5 bases outside the gene matches. Germline CDR1 reads SEHNR; CDR2 reads FQNEAQ (reference sequence). The CDR3 loop reads CASSLIERGYQETQYF. CDR3 DNA sequence: TGTGCCAGCAGCTTAATTGAGCGGGGGTACCAAGAGACCCAGTACTTC. Variable domain in full (rest from reference TRBV7-9 and TRBJ2-5): DTGVSQNPRHKITKRGQNVTFRCDPISEHNRLYWYRQTLGQGPEFLTYFQNEAQLEKSRLLSDRFSAERPKGSFSTLEIQRTEQGDSAMYLCASSLIERGYQETQYFGPGTRLLVL.

This clonotype was counted only a few times. V and J are TRBV3-1 and TRBJ2-1; the D gene is possibly TRBD2 (6 bases). Germline V lookup: CDR1 LGHDT, CDR2 YNNKEL (reference sequence). The CDR3 contains 11 residues. Trimming took off 4 bases at V and 10 bases at J, with 8 bases between the two ends. As DNA, the CDR3 is TGTGCCAGCAGCCGGGAGGACGAGCAGTTCTTC. This sequence encodes CASSREDEQFF.

This chain links TRBV3-1 with TRBJ2-7; tentative D call: TRBD2 (5 bases). Germline assignment: CDR1 LGHDT and CDR2 YNNKEL (reference sequence). Trimming shortened V by 1 base and J by 2 bases, and 9 bases separated the two germline ends. This CDR3 spans 14 amino acids. CDR3 nucleotides: TGTGCCAGCAGCCAAGTGGGAGTGGCCTACGAGCAGTACTTC. Protein sequence: CASSQVGVAYEQYF.

This clonotype came up a few times. V gene TRBV27 combines with J gene TRBJ1-5; D gene ambiguous. Germline values: CDR1 MNHEY, CDR2 SMNVEV (reference sequence). Trimming removed 2 bases at V and 10 bases at J, with 12 bases between. The CDR3 is made up of 13 amino acids. The DNA of the CDR3 is TGTGCCAGCAGTTTAACGTGGGGTGAACCCCAGCATTTT. Protein: CASSLTWGEPQHF.

The genes are TRBV4-1 and TRBJ1-1; D unresolved. Deletions cut 1 base from V and 4 bases from J, with 16 bases between. Germline CDR1 MGHRA, CDR2 YSYEKL. CDR3 length equals 16 residues. The CDR3 here is CASSQAQDSWSTEAFF. In DNA form, the CDR3 reads TGCGCCAGCAGCCAAGCTCAGGATTCCTGGTCCACTGAAGCTTTCTTT.

This rearrangement joins TRBV6-6 to TRBJ2-4; either TRBD1 or TRBD2 may fit D (5 bases each). Per germline, CDR1 MNHNY and CDR2 SVGAGI (reference sequence). The CDR3 has 16 amino acids. V lost 4 bases, J lost 0 bases, and 13 bases lay in between. CDR3 residues: CASSSTGGIAKNIQYF. In nucleotides, the CDR3 is TGTGCCAGCAGTTCTACAGGAGGAATAGCCAAAAACATTCAGTACTTC.

This clonotype has only a few counts. The genes are TRBV7-9 and TRBJ2-3, with TRBD1 matching 8 bases. From germline, CDR1 is SEHNR and CDR2 FQNEAQ (reference sequence). J lost 2 bases, V lost 4 bases, and 8 bases had no gene match. There are 16 residues in the CDR3. The CDR3 DNA reads TGTGCCAGCAGCTCGGGACAGGTTCAACTCACAGATACGCAGTATTTT. Protein product: CASSSGQVQLTDTQYF.

In its sample, this clonotype was seen a few times. The chain is built from TRBV12-3 or TRBV12-4 and TRBJ1-1; TRBD1 is a possible D gene (5 bases). The CDR3 totals 12 residues. Trimming pared 5 bases from V and 7 bases from J, leaving 11 bases between. The CDR3 reads CASSPFGGEAFF. The CDR3 DNA reads as TGTGCCAGCAGTCCTTTCGGGGGTGAAGCTTTCTTT.

This clonotype was seen a handful of times. The CDR3 DNA reads as TGTGCCAGCAGTTTTGGACTAGCGGGGGGCCCGGCTTACGAGCAGTACGTC. This gives the protein CASSFGLAGGPAYEQYV. The V and J genes are TRBV12-3 or TRBV12-4 and TRBJ2-7; 14 bases are a match to TRBD2. This CDR3 has 17 residues. With V trimmed by 3 bases and J by 4 bases, 8 bases remained unmatched.

The rearrangement uses TRBV24-1 and TRBJ2-3, with 9 positions matching TRBD1. V lost 4 bases, J lost 1 base, and 2 bases stayed unmatched. Germline assignment: CDR1 KGHDR and CDR2 SFDVKD. The CDR3 is made up of 15 amino acids. As DNA, the CDR3 is TGTGCCACCAGTGACTGGGACAGGGGCACAGATACGCAGTATTTT. Translation: CATSDWDRGTDTQYF.

J is TRBJ1-2 and V is TRBV27, with 9 bases matching TRBD1. The ends lost 3 bases at V and 8 bases at J; junction bases unmatched: 16. This CDR3 has 17 amino acids. From germline, CDR1 is MNHEY and CDR2 SMNVEV (reference sequence). The CDR3 protein is CASSFPMRQGGARGYTF. The CDR3 DNA reads as TGTGCCAGCAGTTTCCCCATGAGACAGGGGGGCGCCCGGGGCTACACCTTC.

In this sample, this clonotype turned up many times. This chain joins TRBV7-2 and TRBJ2-7; 7 bases agree with TRBD1. J gave up 0 bases and V 1 base, and 9 bases lay outside the gene matches. Germline lookup yields CDR1 SGHTA and CDR2 FQGNSA. The CDR3 contains 17 residues. The CDR3: CASSLGLMGQPSYEQYF. In DNA, the CDR3 is TGTGCCAGCAGCTTAGGTCTAATGGGACAGCCCTCCTACGAGCAGTACTTC.

With regard to this clonotype: Since a much larger clone is just one base distant, this may be a read error. CDR3 DNA sequence: TGTGCCAGCAGCTTAGCGCAGGGCCTCCAAGAGACCCAGAACTTC. Protein sequence: CASSLAQGLQETQNF. The chain couples TRBV7-8 to TRBJ2-5; the D gene is possibly TRBD1 (5 bases). The CDR3 length is 15 residues. From germline, CDR1 is SGHVS and CDR2 FQNEAQ.